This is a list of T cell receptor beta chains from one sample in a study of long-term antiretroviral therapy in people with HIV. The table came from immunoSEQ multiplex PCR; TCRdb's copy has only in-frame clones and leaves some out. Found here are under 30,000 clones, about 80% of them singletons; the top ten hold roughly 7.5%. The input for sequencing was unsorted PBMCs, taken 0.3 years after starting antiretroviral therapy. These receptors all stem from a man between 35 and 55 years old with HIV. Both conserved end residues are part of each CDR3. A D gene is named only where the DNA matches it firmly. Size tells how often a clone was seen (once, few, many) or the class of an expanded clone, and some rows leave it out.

DNA: TGTGCCAGCAGCGTAGGGCTGGACGATACGCAGTATTTT; CDR3: CASSVGLDDTQYF; size: NA; J: TRBJ2-3; V: TRBV9; D: NA
DNA: TGTGCCAGCAGTTTTGGCGGGAGGTTCACCGGGGAGCTGTTTTTT; CDR3: CASSFGGRFTGELFF; size: few; J: TRBJ2-2; V: TRBV27; D: TRBD2
DNA: TGTGCCAGCAGTGCTGGGGAATACCGGCGCGAGCAGTACTTC; CDR3: CASSAGEYRREQYF; size: NA; J: TRBJ2-7; V: TRBV2; D: NA
DNA: TGCGCCAGCAGCCAAGGAAGCGGGAGGGGGGATACGCAGTATTTT; CDR3: CASSQGSGRGDTQYF; size: NA; J: TRBJ2-3; V: TRBV4-3; D: TRBD2
DNA: TGCAGCGTTGAACTCCCAGGCCTAAAAAACATTCAGTACTTC; CDR3: CSVELPGLKNIQYF; size: NA; J: TRBJ2-4; V: TRBV29-1; D: NA
DNA: TGTGCCAGCAGTCGGGACAGGGGAGAGACCCAGTACTTC; CDR3: CASSRDRGETQYF; size: NA; J: TRBJ2-5; V: TRBV7-2; D: TRBD1
DNA: TGCGCCAGCAGCCAAACCGGGACAGGGAATCAGCCCCAGCATTTT; CDR3: CASSQTGTGNQPQHF; size: once; J: TRBJ1-5; V: TRBV4-1; D: TRBD1
DNA: TGTGCCAGCAGCGTGGAACCGACAGCTCACTATGGCTACACCTTC; CDR3: CASSVEPTAHYGYTF; size: once; J: TRBJ1-2; V: TRBV9; D: NA
DNA: TGCGCCAGCAGCCTTAGTCGGACGAGATACAATGAGCAGTTCTTC; CDR3: CASSLSRTRYNEQFF; size: NA; J: TRBJ2-1; V: TRBV4-3; D: NA
DNA: TGCAGCGTTCGTGGGACCGGGACAGGGGGTGGCTACACCTTC; CDR3: CSVRGTGTGGGYTF; size: few; J: TRBJ1-2; V: TRBV29-1; D: TRBD1
DNA: TGTGCCAGCAGCCGGGGACTAGCGGGGGTCGAGCAGTACTTC; CDR3: CASSRGLAGVEQYF; size: NA; J: TRBJ2-7; V: TRBV28; D: TRBD2
DNA: TGTGCCATCACGGATGGGGCGGGTCAGCCCCAGCATTTT; CDR3: CAITDGAGQPQHF; size: NA; J: TRBJ1-5; V: TRBV10-3; D: NA
DNA: TGTGCCAGCAACGGGGGAACCTATGGCTACACCTTC; CDR3: CASNGGTYGYTF; size: NA; J: TRBJ1-2; V: TRBV6-5; D: NA
DNA: TGCGCCAGCAGCCAAGAGTGGGCAGATACGCAGTATTTT; CDR3: CASSQEWADTQYF; size: NA; J: TRBJ2-3; V: TRBV4-3; D: NA
DNA: TGTGCCTGGAGTCAGGACGTTGCAACTAATGAAAAACTGTTTTTT; CDR3: CAWSQDVATNEKLFF; size: once; J: TRBJ1-4; V: TRBV30; D: NA
DNA: TGTGCCAGCAGCTTAGTTCTCAGGGGGTATGGCTACACCTTC; CDR3: CASSLVLRGYGYTF; size: NA; J: TRBJ1-2; V: TRBV7-9; D: TRBD1
DNA: TGTGCCAGCAGCTCCCAGAATTCACCCCTCCACTTT; CDR3: CASSSQNSPLHF; size: NA; J: TRBJ1-6; V: TRBV5-6; D: NA